This is a list of T cell receptor beta chains from one sample in a study of identifying expanded T cells in peripheral blood. Sequencing used immunoSEQ multiplex PCR; TCRdb keeps in-frame clones, though not all of them. The table includes approximately 120,000 clones, approximately 90% detected once. Sequenced input: blood. The receptors come from a person aged 18 to 75 in good health. The CDR3 runs from the conserved cysteine through the conserved F or W. Fields, in order: clone size, V gene, D gene, J gene, CDR3 DNA, CDR3 protein. A D gene is named only where the DNA matches it firmly. Some rows mark clone size as missing; the rest say once, few, many or name a class of expanded clone.

-	TRBV19	-	TRBJ1-2	TGTGCCAGTAGTAATAACCCGGGACACTATGGCTACACCTTC	CASSNNPGHYGYTF
-	TRBV7-3	-	TRBJ1-3	TGTGCCAGCAGTCCCGTACAGGGAAACACCATATATTTT	CASSPVQGNTIYF
-	TRBV7-3	TRBD2	TRBJ2-1	TGTGCCAGCAGCTTAACTGGCGGGGGGGCCAGTGAGCAGTTCTTC	CASSLTGGGASEQFF
once	TRBV5-5	-	TRBJ1-2	TGTGCCAGCAGCCAGGACATGAACTATGGCTACACCTTC	CASSQDMNYGYTF
-	TRBV27	TRBD2	TRBJ2-1	TGTGCCAGCAGTTTAGAGATTAGCGGGAGGGCCGGCCATGAGCAGTTCTTC	CASSLEISGRAGHEQFF
-	TRBV29-1	-	TRBJ2-7	TGCAGCGTTGAATTGGGGAACGAGCAGTACTTC	CSVELGNEQYF
-	TRBV30	-	TRBJ2-3	TGTGCCTCTGAGGGGGGGGCGAAGGTGGATACGCAGTATTTT	CASEGGAKVDTQYF
-	TRBV21-1	-	TRBJ2-2	TGTGCCCGCGGTGGCACCGGGGAGCTGTTTTTT	CARGGTGELFF
-	TRBV5-1	-	TRBJ2-2	TGCGCCAGCAGCCAGTTTGGGACGGGCACCGGGGAGCTGTTTTTT	CASSQFGTGTGELFF
-	TRBV13	-	TRBJ2-1	TGTGCCAGCAGCCGAAGGGGGTATGAGCAGTTCTTC	CASSRRGYEQFF
-	TRBV30	-	TRBJ1-5	TGTGCCTGGAGTGTTAGAGGTAATCAGCCCCAGCATTTT	CAWSVRGNQPQHF
few	TRBV11-1	-	TRBJ1-1	TGTGCCAGCAGCTTAGAATGGCCGAACACTGAAGCTTTCTTT	CASSLEWPNTEAFF
-	TRBV9	TRBD2	TRBJ2-3	TGTGCCAGCAGCCTAACGGGACTAGCTGCAACAGATACGCAGTATTTT	CASSLTGLAATDTQYF
-	TRBV7-3	TRBD2	TRBJ2-7	TGTGCCAGCAGGGAAAGAGGACTAGGAACATACGAGCAGTACTTC	CASRERGLGTYEQYF
once	TRBV9	-	TRBJ2-5	TGTGCCAGCAGCCCCCCGGGGGGCGGCTCAGAGACCCAGTACTTC	CASSPPGGGSETQYF
-	TRBV7-3	-	TRBJ2-5	TGTGCCAGCAGCTTAATCTGGGGCGAGACCCAGTACTTC	CASSLIWGETQYF
-	TRBV4-1	-	TRBJ1-2	TGCGCCAGCAGCCAAGGATGGGGGGCTTCCCTCTCTGGCTACACCTTC	CASSQGWGASLSGYTF
-	TRBV19	-	TRBJ1-4	TGTGCCAGTAGGCCAGGGGTTAGAAGTGAAAAACTGTTTTTT	CASRPGVRSEKLFF
-	TRBV18	TRBD2	TRBJ2-5	TGTGCCAGCACCAGACTAGCGGGTATCCAAGAGACCCAGTACTTC	CASTRLAGIQETQYF
-	TRBV2	-	TRBJ1-1	TGTGCCAGCAGGTCTGACAGACAGAACACTGAAGCTTTCTTT	CASRSDRQNTEAFF
-	TRBV6-6	TRBD1	TRBJ1-5	TGTGCCAGCAGTATGGGACAGGGGGTGAAGAATCAGCCCCAGCATTTT	CASSMGQGVKNQPQHF
few	TRBV7-6	-	TRBJ1-2	TGTGCCAGCAGCCCAGTTCAGCAGGGCGTCGGCTACACCTTC	CASSPVQQGVGYTF
few	TRBV6-5	-	TRBJ2-5	TGTGCCAGCAGCCAACTCGAGGGGACCCAGTACTTC	CASSQLEGTQYF
-	TRBV10-3	TRBD2	TRBJ2-7	TGTGCCATCAGTGAGTGGAGCGGGGGGGCCGGAGGCGAGCAGTACTTC	CAISEWSGGAGGEQYF
-	TRBV19	-	TRBJ2-1	TGTGCCAGTAGTATAGTCAGGCGGCTACCCAATGAGCAGTTCTTC	CASSIVRRLPNEQFF
-	TRBV5-4	-	TRBJ1-1	TGTGCCAGCAGCTTGGTTCATGGCGGGAACACTGAAGCTTTCTTT	CASSLVHGGNTEAFF
-	TRBV6-1	-	TRBJ1-4	TGTGCCAGCACCCTCTCCAGGACAGATCCAAAAAAACTGTTTTTT	CASTLSRTDPKKLFF
-	TRBV7-9	TRBD1	TRBJ2-7	TGTGCCAGCAGCTTAACAGGGGGCTACGAGCAGTACTTC	CASSLTGGYEQYF
-	TRBV28	-	TRBJ1-4	TGTGCCAGCAGTTTAAGGGCCTTGGCAACTAATGAAAAACTGTTTTTT	CASSLRALATNEKLFF
-	TRBV19	TRBD1	TRBJ1-5	TGTGCCAGTAGGGACCCGGGACAGGCCGATCATCAGCCCCAGCATTTT	CASRDPGQADHQPQHF
-	TRBV27	-	TRBJ2-5	TGTGCCAGCAGTTGGCAAGACGGAAGAGAGACCCAGTACTTC	CASSWQDGRETQYF
-	TRBV5-4	-	TRBJ2-2	TGTGCCAGCAGCCCCGCCCCCAGCGGGACAAGGTCCGGGGAGCTGTTTTTT	CASSPAPSGTRSGELFF
-	TRBV29-1	-	TRBJ2-3	TGCAGCGTTGGACGGGGGGCCACAGATACGCAGTATTTT	CSVGRGATDTQYF
-	TRBV11-2	-	TRBJ2-2	TGTGCCAGCAGCTTACTGACGGGGACGGACACCGGGGAGCTGTTTTTT	CASSLLTGTDTGELFF
-	TRBV7-9	TRBD1	TRBJ1-1	TGTGCCAGCAGCGTAGAACGACAGGGGATGAACACTGAAGCTTTCTTT	CASSVERQGMNTEAFF
-	TRBV11-3	-	TRBJ2-7	TGTGCCAGCAGCTTTGGACTAAAAGGCGAGCAGTACTTC	CASSFGLKGEQYF
-	TRBV6-7	-	TRBJ2-5	TGTGCCAGCCCAGCGGCGGGGAAGGGGCTAGAGACCCAGTACTTC	CASPAAGKGLETQYF
-	TRBV7-9	-	TRBJ2-5	TGTGCCAGCAGCTTATTGACAGGTCAAGAGACCCAGTACTTC	CASSLLTGQETQYF
-	TRBV2	-	TRBJ2-1	TGTGCCAGCAGTGCCCCCAGGGTGGGCTCCTACAATGAGCAGTTCTTC	CASSAPRVGSYNEQFF
-	TRBV5-6	-	TRBJ1-2	TGTGCCAGCAGCTTGGTGGGGGGCGGTAGGGACTATGGCTACACCTTC	CASSLVGGGRDYGYTF
-	TRBV5-4	-	TRBJ1-1	TGTGCCAGCAGCGAACGGGGGCCGAACACTGAAGCTTTCTTT	CASSERGPNTEAFF
-	TRBV7-9	TRBD2	TRBJ2-7	TGTGCCAGCAGAACAAAACCCGGACTAGCGGGATCCGAGCAGTACTTC	CASRTKPGLAGSEQYF
-	TRBV18	TRBD2	TRBJ2-5	TGTGCCAGCTCACGACGGAGGGCTAGCGGGAGCGAGACCCAGTACTTC	CASSRRRASGSETQYF
-	TRBV11-2	TRBD1	TRBJ1-4	TGTGCCAGCAGCTTAGTAACAGGGGGCGCCTTAGAAAAACTGTTTTTT	CASSLVTGGALEKLFF
-	TRBV7-9	-	TRBJ1-2	TGTGCCAGCAGCTTAGCACAGGGCTACAGCTATGGCTACACCTTC	CASSLAQGYSYGYTF
-	TRBV19	-	TRBJ1-1	TGTGCCAGTAGTTTGGACAGGAACACTGAAGCTTTCTTT	CASSLDRNTEAFF
-	TRBV27	TRBD1	TRBJ2-7	TGTGCCAGCAGTTCTGACAGGGGGACGAACGAGCAGTACTTC	CASSSDRGTNEQYF
-	TRBV28	TRBD2	TRBJ2-1	TGTGCCAGCAGTTTCCCGGGACTAGCTTACAATGAGCAGTTCTTC	CASSFPGLAYNEQFF